This TCR beta chain stems from a study of blood T cell repertoires in COVID-19. Study summary: Sites in the United States, Italy and Spain provided acute and convalescent COVID-19 samples. T cells, B-cell-depleted T cells, or PBMCs provided the cDNA or gDNA that served as material.

Patients of the Seattle cohort, enrolled during active infection, were followed longitudinally. Per the original methods: Reference gene primer amplification gave estimated nucleated cell counts. Sequenced by immunoSEQ multiplex PCR; TCRdb stores in-frame clones only, minus some. The DNA was the basis for D and trimming; V, J and clone size are from that table. The sample holds 300,000 to 400,000 clones; around 90% are singletons and the top ten take approximately 3%. CDR1 is SGHNT, CDR2 YENEEA, per germline. Trimming removed 3 bases at V and 2 bases at J, with 11 bases between. The CDR3 sequence is 15 residues long.

The V call is TRBV11-3, the J call TRBJ1-3; D is possibly TRBD1 (6 bases). The material sequenced was peripheral blood. This TCR was recovered from a woman in her 30s with COVID-19, enrolled during active disease. The CDR3 DNA follows: TGTGCCAGCAGCTTCCGGGGGGCTCCTGGAAACACCATATATTTT. Protein product: CASSFRGAPGNTIYF.